This TCR beta chain was captured by sequencing in a study of blood T cell repertoires in COVID-19 (dated by TCRdb to 2018 to 2021). Turning to the overall study: The collaborator samples originated in the United States, Italy and Spain and spanned the acute and convalescent phases of COVID-19. The sample metadata nearly always contained a de-identified subject ID, COVID-19 status, age in years and sex. The repertoires were released in a freely available public database meant as a resource for research on the immune response to SARS-CoV-2. Deeply sampled blood TCRbeta repertoires from subjects exposed to, actively infected with, or recovered from COVID-19 were included in the dataset. Where available, HLA class I and class II types were obtained from metadata supplied by the sample provider rather than from assay-based typing. The prospective study material was composed of cDNA or gDNA derived from T cells, B-cell-depleted T cells, or PBMCs. The samples were drawn from the first 160 participants of the ongoing ImmuneRACE study and from over 950 subjects provided by 6 global collaborators.

Note on this clone: Its antigen specificity is not known. Base qualities are missing; no much larger clone stands one base away.

After removal of 6 bases from V and 3 bases from J, the junction retains 3 bases not matched to a gene. Via the germline V gene (reference sequence), CDR1 is MNHEY and CDR2 SMNVEV. Its CDR3 holds 16 amino acids, cysteine through phenylalanine. Just the 48-base CDR3 DNA is kept, in frame starting at base 1. Broader findings and caveats from the paper: How much clinical and demographic metadata was included differed by source and by participant, and the metadata was provided uncurated.

Whole blood was collected in K2EDTA tubes by collaborating institutions according to the institutions' own protocols. For TCRbeta analysis, collaborator samples were shipped as frozen whole blood, as isolated PBMCs, or as DNA extracted from either sample type. The immunoSEQ Assay, a bias-controlled multiplex PCR, was used to amplify TCRbeta CDR3 regions from genomic DNA. As for the authors' bioinformatics: The number of nucleated cells in each sample was estimated by amplification of reference gene primers within the assay. To quantify the absolute abundance of each unique TCRbeta CDR3 rearrangement, sequence reads were collapsed and filtered. Productive Simpson clonality was computed per sample as the square root of Simpson's diversity index over productive rearrangements. The table was pulled from immuneACCESS by TCRdb, which kept in-frame rearrangements only. Such tables lose some clones; where checked, under half of the loss comes from unresolved V genes, and the rest has no known cause. V, J and clone size are taken as reported in that table, and D and trimming were inferred from the DNA itself. The sample table contains about 49,000 clones; only one count was recorded for about 88% of them. About 4.7% of the sample is taken by the ten largest.

The sequence joins TRBV27 to TRBJ2-3; 16 of the junction bases match TRBD2. Sequenced sample: peripheral blood. The TCR comes from a man aged 40-55 years with active COVID-19. The CDR3 has the sequence CASRGTSGRVTDTQYF. In nucleotides, the sequence is TGTGCCAGCAGGGGGACTAGCGGGAGGGTTACAGATACGCAGTATTTT.